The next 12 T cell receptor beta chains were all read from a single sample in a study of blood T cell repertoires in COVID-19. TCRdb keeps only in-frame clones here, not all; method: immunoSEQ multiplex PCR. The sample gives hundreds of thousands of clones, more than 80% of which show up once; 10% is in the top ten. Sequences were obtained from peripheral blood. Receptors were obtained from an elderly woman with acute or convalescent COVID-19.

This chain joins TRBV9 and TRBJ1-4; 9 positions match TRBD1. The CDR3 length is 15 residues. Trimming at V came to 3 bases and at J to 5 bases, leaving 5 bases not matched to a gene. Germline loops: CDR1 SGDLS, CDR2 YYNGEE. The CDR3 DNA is TGTGCCAGCAGCGCCCGGACAGGGGAGAATGAAAAACTGTTTTTT. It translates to CASSARTGENEKLFF.

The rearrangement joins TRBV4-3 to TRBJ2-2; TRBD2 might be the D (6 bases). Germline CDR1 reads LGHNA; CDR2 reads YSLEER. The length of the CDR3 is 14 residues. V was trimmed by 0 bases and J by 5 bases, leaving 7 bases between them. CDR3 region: CASSQDGGTGELFF. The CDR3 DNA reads TGCGCCAGCAGCCAAGACGGGGGAACCGGGGAGCTGTTTTTT.

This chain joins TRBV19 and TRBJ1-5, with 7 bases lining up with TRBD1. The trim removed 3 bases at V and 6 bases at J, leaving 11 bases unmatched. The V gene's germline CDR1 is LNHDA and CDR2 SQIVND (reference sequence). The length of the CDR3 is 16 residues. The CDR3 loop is CASSISPTGLLQPQHF. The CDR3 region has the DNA TGTGCCAGTAGTATTTCTCCGACAGGGCTCCTTCAGCCCCAGCATTTT.

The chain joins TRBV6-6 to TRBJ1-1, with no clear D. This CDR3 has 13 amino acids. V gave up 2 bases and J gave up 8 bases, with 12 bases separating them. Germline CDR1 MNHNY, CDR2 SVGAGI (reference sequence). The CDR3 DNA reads TGTGCCAGCAGTTACAGCACAGCCATGGAAGCTTTCTTT. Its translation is CASSYSTAMEAFF.

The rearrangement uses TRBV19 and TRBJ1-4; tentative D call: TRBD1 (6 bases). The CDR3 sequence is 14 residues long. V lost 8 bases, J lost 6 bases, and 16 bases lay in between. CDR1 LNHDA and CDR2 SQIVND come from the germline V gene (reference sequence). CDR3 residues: CASFGRGGDEKLFF. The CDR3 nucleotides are TGTGCCAGTTTCGGCAGGGGTGGGGATGAAAAACTGTTTTTT. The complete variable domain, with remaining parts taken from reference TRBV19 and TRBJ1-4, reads DGGITQSPKYLFRKEGQNVTLSCEQNLNHDAMYWYRQDPGQGLRLIYYSQIVNDFQKGDIAEGYSVSREKKESFPLTVTSAQKNPTAFYLCASFGRGGDEKLFFGSGTQLSVL.

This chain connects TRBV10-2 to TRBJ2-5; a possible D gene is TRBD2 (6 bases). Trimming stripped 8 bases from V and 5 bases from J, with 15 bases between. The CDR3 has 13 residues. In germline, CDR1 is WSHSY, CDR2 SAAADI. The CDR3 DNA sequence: TGCGCCAGCGTAGGAGGGAGCGGGGAGACCCAGTACTTC. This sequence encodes CASVGGSGETQYF.

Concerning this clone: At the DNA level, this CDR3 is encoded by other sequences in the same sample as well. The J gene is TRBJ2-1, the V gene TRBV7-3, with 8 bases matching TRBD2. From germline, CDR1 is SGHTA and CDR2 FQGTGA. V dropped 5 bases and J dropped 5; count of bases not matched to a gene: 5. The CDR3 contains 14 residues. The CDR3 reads CASSPSLADNEQFF. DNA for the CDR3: TGTGCCAGCAGCCCGTCACTAGCGGACAATGAGCAGTTCTTC.

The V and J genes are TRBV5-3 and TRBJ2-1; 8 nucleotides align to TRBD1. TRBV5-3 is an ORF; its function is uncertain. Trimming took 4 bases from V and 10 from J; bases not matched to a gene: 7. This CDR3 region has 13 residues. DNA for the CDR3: TGTGCCAGAAGCCCGAGGACAGGGATAGAGCAGTTCTTC. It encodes CARSPRTGIEQFF.

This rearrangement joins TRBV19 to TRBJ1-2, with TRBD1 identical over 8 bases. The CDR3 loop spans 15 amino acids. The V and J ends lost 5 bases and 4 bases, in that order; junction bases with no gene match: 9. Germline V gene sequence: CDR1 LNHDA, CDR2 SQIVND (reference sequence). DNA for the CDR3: TGTGCCAGTAGTCAGCAAGGACAGGGTAGCTATGGCTACACCTTC. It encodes CASSQQGQGSYGYTF.

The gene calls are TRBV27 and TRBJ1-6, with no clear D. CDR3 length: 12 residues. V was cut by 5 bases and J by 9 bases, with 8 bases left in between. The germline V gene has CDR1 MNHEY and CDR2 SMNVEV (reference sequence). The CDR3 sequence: CASSLGGSPLHF. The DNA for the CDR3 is TGTGCCAGCAGTCTTGGAGGTTCACCCCTCCACTTT.

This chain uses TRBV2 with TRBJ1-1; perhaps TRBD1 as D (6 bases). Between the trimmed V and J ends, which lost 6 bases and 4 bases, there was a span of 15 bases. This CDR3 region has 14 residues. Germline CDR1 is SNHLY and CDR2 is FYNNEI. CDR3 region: CASRQGRTPTEAFF. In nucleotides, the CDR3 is TGTGCCAGCAGACAGGGACGGACTCCCACTGAAGCTTTCTTT. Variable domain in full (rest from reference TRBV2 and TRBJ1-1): EPEVTQTPSHQVTQMGQEVILRCVPISNHLYFYWYRQILGQKVEFLVSFYNNEISEKSEIFDDQFSVERPDGSNFTLKIRSTKLEDSAMYFCASRQGRTPTEAFFGQGTRLTVV.

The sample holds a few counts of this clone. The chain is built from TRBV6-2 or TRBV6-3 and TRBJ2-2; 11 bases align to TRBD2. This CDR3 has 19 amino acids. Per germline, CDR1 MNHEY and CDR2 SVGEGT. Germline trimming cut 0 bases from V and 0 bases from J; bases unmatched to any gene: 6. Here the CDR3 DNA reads TGTGCCAGCAGTTACTCCTTGATACTAGCGGGGGCGAACACCGGGGAGCTGTTTTTT. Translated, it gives CASSYSLILAGANTGELFF.